This TCR beta chain was captured by sequencing in a study of T-cell memory formation after mild COVID-19 (dated by TCRdb to about 2021). General notes on the study: Most TCR sequence clusters were specific to one of the two donors. In a couple of donors, T-cell clones that expanded and contracted after mild COVID-19 were tracked by sequencing TCRalpha and TCRbeta repertoires over time. Two young, previously healthy adult volunteers made up the cohort, one male and one female. Overall results and qualifications from the work: Contracting CD4+ clones were located mainly in the CM and EM memory subsets, whereas CD8+ clones were found to be enriched in EMRA. The study covered only a couple of mild cases, and larger cohorts including severe cases with pre-infection samples were considered necessary. The detection of some responding clones in pre-infection memory suggests that pre-existing cross-reactive memory T cells joined the SARS-CoV-2 response. Clones contracting from day 15 to 85 had balanced CD4/CD8 phenotypes, while a second wave expanding from day 15 to 37 was biased towards CD4+. The second-wave clones that peaked on day 37 were not confirmed to be SARS-CoV-2 specific.

Including the terminal cysteine and phenylalanine, the CDR3 comprises 12 residues. Only the CDR3 DNA is retained, 36 bases long and in frame from the first base. V is shortened by 4 bases, J by 7 bases, and the region joining them spans 11 bases. This clonotype was counted a few times. The antigen it recognizes is unknown. Base quality data are lacking; no much larger clone is found one base away. These reads were obtained on an Illumina NovaSeq 6000. cDNA libraries for TCRalpha and TCRbeta were prepared by 5'RACE using constant-segment primers, with sample barcodes and unique molecular identifiers added. Trizol reagent was used to extract RNA from every sample. Amplification of the libraries took two PCR steps, and the second step added a second sample barcode plus Illumina TruSeq adapters. Sequencing of libraries was performed on an Illumina NovaSeq with 2 x 150 bp paired-end reads. In the paper's pipeline: Reads were demultiplexed and collapsed into UMI-guided consensus sequences with migec v1.2.7. Using mixcr v2.1.11, UMI consensuses were aligned to TRA and TRB V and J templates and then assembled into clonotypes. A clonotype was counted as expanded or contracted only if both edgeR and NoisET called the change significant, with noise models trained on biological replicates. For edgeR calls, the cutoffs were a false discovery rate-adjusted p below 0.01 and a log2 fold-change threshold of 1. PCA with hierarchical clustering of max-normalized trajectories of the 1000 most abundant clonotypes was used as exploratory dynamics analysis. The CD4 or CD8 phenotype of responding clones was assigned using the separately sequenced CD4+ and CD8+ repertoires. The public reads were quality trimmed at Q25 with fastp and then assembled into clones with MiXCR by TCRdb, keeping productive beta chains. Entries are consolidated by CDR3 protein sequence, retaining the most common genes and DNA. TCRdb, not the authors, supplied the V and J calls. Counted in this sample were over 400,000 distinct CDR3 sequences; more than 20% of them appeared once. Roughly 14% of the sample goes to the ten largest clones.

PBMCs were isolated by Ficoll-Paque density gradient centrifugation. This sequence originates from an adult woman who had mild COVID-19 (a few samples of this study predate the infection). The sample titles of this study are shuffled in the database, so cell type and time point are left out; the donor was told from shared clones. The rearrangement combines TRBV23-1 with TRBJ2-7, with the D gene uncertain. TRBV23-1 is designated an ORF whose function remains uncertain. Sequences were obtained from PBMCs or a T cell subset sorted from them (not recorded which). The nucleotide sequence reads TGCGCCAGCAGTCGCCCAACCCGGGAGCAGTACTTC. This translates into CASSRPTREQYF.